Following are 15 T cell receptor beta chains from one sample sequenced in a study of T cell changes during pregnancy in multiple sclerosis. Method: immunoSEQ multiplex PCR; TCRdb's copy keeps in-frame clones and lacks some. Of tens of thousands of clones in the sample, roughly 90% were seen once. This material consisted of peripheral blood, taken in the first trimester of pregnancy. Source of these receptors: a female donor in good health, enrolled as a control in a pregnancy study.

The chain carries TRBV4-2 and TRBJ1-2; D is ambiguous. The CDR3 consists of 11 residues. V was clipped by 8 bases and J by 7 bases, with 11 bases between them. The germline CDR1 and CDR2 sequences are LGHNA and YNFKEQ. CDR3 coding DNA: TGTGCCAGCTCGCCCGACTGTGGCTACACCTTC. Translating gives CASSPDCGYTF.

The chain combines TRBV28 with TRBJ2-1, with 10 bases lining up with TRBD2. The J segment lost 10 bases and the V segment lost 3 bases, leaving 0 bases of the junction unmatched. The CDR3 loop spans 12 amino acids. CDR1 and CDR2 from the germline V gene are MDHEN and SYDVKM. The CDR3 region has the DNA TGTGCCAGCAGTTTGACTAGCGGGGAGCAGTTCTTC. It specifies CASSLTSGEQFF. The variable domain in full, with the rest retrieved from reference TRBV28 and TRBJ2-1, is DVKVTQSSRYLVKRTGEKVFLECVQDMDHENMFWYRQDPGLGLRLIYFSYDVKMKEKGDIPEGYSVSREKKERFSLILESASTNQTSMYLCASSLTSGEQFFGPGTRLTVL.

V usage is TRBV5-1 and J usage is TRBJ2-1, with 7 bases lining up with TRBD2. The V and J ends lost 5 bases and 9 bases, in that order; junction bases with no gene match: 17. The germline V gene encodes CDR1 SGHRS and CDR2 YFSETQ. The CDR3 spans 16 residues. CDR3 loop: CASRPTGLRFVGEQFF. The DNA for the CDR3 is TGCGCCAGCAGACCAACGGGACTACGTTTCGTGGGTGAGCAGTTCTTC.

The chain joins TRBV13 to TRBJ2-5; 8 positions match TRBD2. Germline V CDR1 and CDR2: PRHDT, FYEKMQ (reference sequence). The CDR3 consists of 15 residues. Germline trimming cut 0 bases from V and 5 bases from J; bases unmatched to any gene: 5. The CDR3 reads CASSLGRGGGETQYF. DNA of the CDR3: TGTGCCAGCAGCTTAGGCCGCGGCGGGGGGGAGACCCAGTACTTC.

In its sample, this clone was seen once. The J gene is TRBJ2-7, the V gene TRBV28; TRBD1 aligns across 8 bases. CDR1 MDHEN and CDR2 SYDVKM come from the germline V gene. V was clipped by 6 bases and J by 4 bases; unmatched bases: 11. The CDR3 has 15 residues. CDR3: CASSPLGQGEYEQYF. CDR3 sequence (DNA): TGTGCCAGCAGCCCTCTCGGACAGGGAGAATACGAGCAGTACTTC.

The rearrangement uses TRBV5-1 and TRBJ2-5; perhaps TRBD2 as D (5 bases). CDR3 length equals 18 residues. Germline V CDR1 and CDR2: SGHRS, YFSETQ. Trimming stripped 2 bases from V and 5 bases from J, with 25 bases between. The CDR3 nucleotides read TGCGCCAGCAGCTTCCAACGTACGGGGTCGCTGATAGGGGAGACCCAGTACTTC. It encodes CASSFQRTGSLIGETQYF. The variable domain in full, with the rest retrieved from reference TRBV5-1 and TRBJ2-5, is KAGVTQTPRYLIKTRGQQVTLSCSPISGHRSVSWYQQTPGQGLQFLFEYFSETQRNKGNFPGRFSGRQFSNSRSEMNVSTLELGDSALYLCASSFQRTGSLIGETQYFGPGTRLLVL.

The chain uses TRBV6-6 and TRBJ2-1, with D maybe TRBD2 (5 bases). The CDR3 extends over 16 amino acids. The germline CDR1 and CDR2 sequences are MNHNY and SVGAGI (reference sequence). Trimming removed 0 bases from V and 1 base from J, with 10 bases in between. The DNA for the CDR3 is TGTGCCAGCAGTTACTCCAGTACTAGATCCTACAATGAGCAGTTCTTC. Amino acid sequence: CASSYSSTRSYNEQFF.

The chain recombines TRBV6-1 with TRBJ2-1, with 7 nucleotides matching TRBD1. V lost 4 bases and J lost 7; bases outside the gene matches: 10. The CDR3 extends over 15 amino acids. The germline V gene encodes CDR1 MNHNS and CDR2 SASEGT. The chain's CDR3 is CASSGADRRRNEQFF. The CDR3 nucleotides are TGTGCCAGCAGTGGAGCGGACAGGCGTAGGAATGAGCAGTTCTTC.

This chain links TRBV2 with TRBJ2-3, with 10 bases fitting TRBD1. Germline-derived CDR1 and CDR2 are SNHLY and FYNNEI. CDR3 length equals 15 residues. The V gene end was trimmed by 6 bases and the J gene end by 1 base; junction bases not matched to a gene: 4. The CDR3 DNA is TGTGCCAGCAGGGACAGGGGGTTCGGCACAGATACGCAGTATTTT. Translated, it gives CASRDRGFGTDTQYF.

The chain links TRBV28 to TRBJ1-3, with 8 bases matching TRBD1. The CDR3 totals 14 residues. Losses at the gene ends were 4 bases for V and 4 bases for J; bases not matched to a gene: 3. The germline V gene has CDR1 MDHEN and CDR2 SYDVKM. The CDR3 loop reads CASSSTGVGNTIYF. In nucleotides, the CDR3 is TGTGCCAGCAGTTCGACAGGGGTAGGAAACACCATATATTTT.

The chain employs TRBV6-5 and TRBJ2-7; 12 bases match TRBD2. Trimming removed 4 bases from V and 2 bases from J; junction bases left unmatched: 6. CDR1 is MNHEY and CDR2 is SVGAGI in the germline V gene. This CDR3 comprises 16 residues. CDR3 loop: CASSSLGLAGTYEQYF. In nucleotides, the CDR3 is TGTGCCAGCAGTTCACTCGGACTAGCGGGGACCTACGAGCAGTACTTC.

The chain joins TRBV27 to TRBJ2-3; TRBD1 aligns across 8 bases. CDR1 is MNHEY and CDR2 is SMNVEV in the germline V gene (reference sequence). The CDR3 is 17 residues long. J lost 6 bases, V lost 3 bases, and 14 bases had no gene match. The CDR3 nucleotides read TGTGCCAGCAGTTTGTCCGACAGGGGCGTAGGGACGGATACGCAGTATTTT. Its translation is CASSLSDRGVGTDTQYF.

Here the CDR3 reads CSVEVADYEQYF. CDR3 DNA sequence: TGCAGCGTTGAAGTGGCCGACTACGAGCAGTACTTC. V gene TRBV29-1 combines with J gene TRBJ2-7; unclear D gene. From germline, CDR1 is SQVTM and CDR2 ANQGSEA. The CDR3 has 12 amino acids. V gave up 1 base and J gave up 3 bases, with 7 bases separating them.

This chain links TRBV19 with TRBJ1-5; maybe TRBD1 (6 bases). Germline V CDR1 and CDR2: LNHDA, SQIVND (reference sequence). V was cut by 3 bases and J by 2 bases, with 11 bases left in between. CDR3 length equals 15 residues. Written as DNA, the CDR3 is TGTGCCAGTAGTATTCGGGGGGCGCGCAATCAGCCCCAGCATTTT. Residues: CASSIRGARNQPQHF.

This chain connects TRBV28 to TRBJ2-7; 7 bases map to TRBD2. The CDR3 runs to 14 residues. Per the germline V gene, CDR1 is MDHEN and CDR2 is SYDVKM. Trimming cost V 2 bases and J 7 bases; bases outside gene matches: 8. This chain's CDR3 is CASSLEAGAREQYF. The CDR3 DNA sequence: TGTGCCAGCAGTTTAGAGGCGGGAGCTCGGGAGCAGTACTTC.